A single sample gave rise to the 18 T cell receptor beta chains below, sequenced in a study of T cells in women clearing cervical HPV infection. Sequenced by immunoSEQ multiplex PCR; TCRdb stores in-frame clones only, minus some. The sample totals over 15,000 clones; its top ten clones hold about 7.2%. The material sequenced was blood buffy coat. These receptors all stem from a woman aged 18-69 years with a cervical HPV16 infection that either progressed to CIN3+ or cleared (not recorded which).

Concerning this clone: Read sequence stops 3 residues before the CDR3 end, and the germline J gene provides the missing end. The chain carries TRBV5-1 and TRBJ2-1; TRBD2 matches 9 bases. Germline V CDR1 and CDR2: SGHRS, YFSETQ. J lost 6 bases, V lost 0 bases, and 4 bases had no gene match. The CDR3 has 15 residues. The part of the CDR3 DNA that was read is TGCGCCAGCAGCTTGGGTGTAGCGGGGGTCAATGAG. Its protein is CASSLGVAGVNE. The CDR3 as a whole reads CASSLGVAGVNEQFF.

Details on this clone: The read halts 3 residues ahead of the CDR3 end, with the missing end drawn from the germline J gene. V gene TRBV6-2 or TRBV6-3 combines with J gene TRBJ2-7, with 8 bases lining up with TRBD1. This CDR3 has 14 amino acids. Germline CDR1 and CDR2: MNHEY and SVGEGT. V trimming: 7 bases; J trimming: 3 bases; junction bases outside the gene matches: 8. CDR3 in amino acids: CASTDVQGGYEQYF. Incomplete CDR3 DNA: TGTGCCAGCACCGACGTACAGGGGGGCTACGAG.

Concerning this clone: An end of the junction differs from the germline gene, which may be a read error. The read ends 3 residues early relative to the CDR3; the germline J gene fills the gap. V usage is TRBV28 and J usage is TRBJ2-3; TRBD2 aligns across 9 bases. Per germline, CDR1 MDHEN and CDR2 SYDVKM. This CDR3 has 17 amino acids. CDR3 DNA (partial): TGTGCCGGCAGTTTCCAGGCGGCTAGCGGGGGCACAGATACG. It yields the protein CAGSFQAASGGTDT. The CDR3 in its entirety is CAGSFQAASGGTDTQYF.

A remark on this clone: The missing CDR3 end, 3 residues past where the read stops, is filled in from the germline J gene. The chain combines TRBV7-9 with TRBJ2-3; the D gene is possibly TRBD2 (6 bases). Germline CDR1 reads SEHNR; CDR2 reads FQNEAQ (reference sequence). The CDR3 extends over 14 amino acids. Trimming stripped 6 bases from V and 0 bases from J, with 10 bases between. The CDR3 bases that were read are TGTGCCAGCAGATCGACTAGGAGCACAGATACG. It specifies CASRSTRSTDT. The complete CDR3 sequence is CASRSTRSTDTQYF.

As for this clone: The read terminates 3 residues ahead of where the CDR3 ends, so the germline J gene completes it. The chain recombines TRBV7-9 with TRBJ1-6, with D uncertain. Germline values: CDR1 SEHNR, CDR2 FQNEAQ (reference sequence). There are 14 residues in the CDR3. V was shortened by 1 base and J by 10 bases, with 11 bases between the two germline ends. CDR3 region: CASSLEGFGSPLHF. Incomplete CDR3 DNA: TGTGCCAGCAGCTTAGAAGGGTTTGGGTCACCC.

The CDR3 reads CASSPGQGYSYEQYF. CDR3 DNA, as far as it was read: TGTGCCAGCAGCCCAGGACAGGGCTACTCCTACGAG. The rearrangement joins TRBV11-2 to TRBJ2-7; 8 bases fit TRBD1. Read sequence stops 3 residues before the CDR3 end, and the germline J gene provides the missing end. This CDR3 is built from 15 residues. V lost 5 bases to trimming and J lost 0 bases; unmatched junction nucleotides: 6. Germline loops: CDR1 SGHAT, CDR2 FQNNGV. The complete variable domain, with remaining parts taken from reference TRBV11-2 and TRBJ2-7, reads EAGVAQSPRYKIIEKRQSVAFWCNPISGHATLYWYQQILGQGPKLLIQFQNNGVVDDSQLPKDRFSAERLKGVDSTLKIQPAKLEDSAVYLCASSPGQGYSYEQYFGPGTRLTVT.

Points on this clone: The CDR3 end lies 3 residues beyond the end of the read and is filled in from the germline J gene. The rearrangement uses TRBV5-6 and TRBJ2-7; weak D call: TRBD1 (5 bases). Germline lookup yields CDR1 SGHDT and CDR2 YYEEEE. The V end lost 2 bases, the J end lost 0 bases, and 12 bases lay between the germline ends. CDR3 length equals 15 residues. The CDR3 here is CASSLVGAPSYEQYF. The DNA read from the CDR3 is TGTGCCAGCAGCTTAGTAGGGGCCCCCTCCTACGAG.

To note about this clone: The CDR3 end falls 3 residues outside the read, so it is completed with the germline J gene. The chain uses TRBV5-4 and TRBJ1-1, with TRBD1 matching over 10 bases. This CDR3 comprises 15 residues. Unmatched junction bases numbered 4, after V lost 4 bases and J lost 1 base. In germline, CDR1 is SGHNT, CDR2 YYREEE (reference sequence). The part of the CDR3 DNA that was read is TGTGCCAGCAGCCAGCGGGACAGGGGGAACACTGAA. This translates into CASSQRDRGNTE. The CDR3, in full, reads CASSQRDRGNTEAFF.

As regards this clone: Read coverage stops 3 residues before the CDR3 terminus; the germline J gene supplies the remainder. V and J are TRBV19 and TRBJ1-4; 8 bases agree with TRBD1. The germline V gene has CDR1 LNHDA and CDR2 SQIVND (reference sequence). The ends lost 6 bases at V and 5 bases at J; junction bases unmatched: 8. This CDR3 contains 15 residues. The chain's CDR3 is CASRIRTGINEKLFF. Incomplete CDR3 DNA: TGTGCCAGTAGAATCAGGACAGGGATAAATGAAAAA.

Concerning this clone itself: The sequence runs out 3 residues before the end of the CDR3; the remainder is reconstructed from the germline J gene. This chain joins TRBV20-1 and TRBJ2-5, with TRBD1 matching over 8 bases. Per germline, CDR1 DFQATT and CDR2 SNEGSKA (reference sequence). The ends lost 7 bases at V and 3 bases at J; junction bases unmatched: 7. CDR3 size: 13 residues. CDR3 sequence: CSVFGQGEETQYF. CDR3 DNA, as far as it was read: TGCAGTGTCTTCGGACAGGGTGAAGAGACC.

Of note for this clone: The CDR3 goes on 3 residues after the read ends, and that part is filled in from the germline J gene. The V gene is TRBV2, the J gene TRBJ1-2, with 9 positions matching TRBD1. This CDR3 comprises 12 residues. The germline CDR1 and CDR2 sequences are SNHLY and FYNNEI. The CDR3 spells CASKDRGSGYTF. Partial CDR3 DNA: TGTGCCAGCAAAGACAGGGGGAGCGGC. The variable domain in full, completed from reference TRBV2 and TRBJ1-2, reads EPEVTQTPSHQVTQMGQEVILRCVPISNHLYFYWYRQILGQKVEFLVSFYNNEISEKSEIFDDQFSVERPDGSNFTLKIRSTKLEDSAMYFCASKDRGSGYTFGSGTRLTVV.

Remarks on this clone: With the read ending 3 residues before the CDR3 end, the germline J gene is used to fill in that end. The chain recombines TRBV5-1 with TRBJ2-1, with TRBD2 matching over 10 bases. J gave up 8 bases and V 1 base, and 6 bases lay outside the gene matches. Per the germline V gene, CDR1 is SGHRS and CDR2 is YFSETQ. CDR3 size: 15 residues. The part of the CDR3 DNA that was read is TGCGCCAGCAGCTTGTCAGCGGGGGGGCTTGATGAG. This sequence encodes CASSLSAGGLDE. The full CDR3 protein reads CASSLSAGGLDEQFF.

The CDR3 reads CASSLEGGPDNEQFF. The CDR3 DNA, read in part, is TGCGCCAGCAGCTTGGAAGGGGGCCCTGACAATGAG. The V and J genes are TRBV5-1 and TRBJ2-1; 7 bases agree with TRBD1. The CDR3 goes on 3 residues after the read ends, and that part is filled in from the germline J gene. V lost 0 bases, J lost 5 bases, and 5 bases stayed unmatched. Germline V gene sequence: CDR1 SGHRS, CDR2 YFSETQ. The CDR3 has 15 amino acids.

For this clone: The read falls 3 residues short of the CDR3 end, and the missing part is taken from the germline J gene. The genes are TRBV6-2 or TRBV6-3 and TRBJ1-2, with D tentatively TRBD1 (6 bases). The CDR3 runs to 13 residues. Germline V gene data show CDR1 as MNHEY and CDR2 as SVGEGT. This chain's CDR3 is CASGDRRTSGYTF. The DNA read from the CDR3 is TGTGCCAGCGGAGACAGGAGGACGTCGGGC.

Notes on this clone: The read terminates 3 residues before the CDR3 end, so the remaining end is supplied by the germline J gene. The gene calls are TRBV7-9 and TRBJ1-2; the match to TRBD1 covers 7 bases. The CDR3 length is 13 residues. J lost 7 bases, V lost 5 bases, and 7 bases had no gene match. Per germline, CDR1 SEHNR and CDR2 FQNEAQ (reference sequence). The sequenced part of the CDR3 DNA is TGTGCCAGCAGCCAAGGGACAGAGGGTGGC. This codes for CASSQGTEGG. The CDR3 reads in full as CASSQGTEGGYTF.

Comments on this clone: The CDR3 end falls 3 residues outside the read, so it is completed with the germline J gene. The V gene is TRBV7-9, the J gene TRBJ1-2; D uncertain. In germline, CDR1 is SEHNR, CDR2 FQNEAQ (reference sequence). The CDR3 has 14 amino acids. The CDR3 DNA, read in part, is TGTGCCAGCAGCTTTTTTGGCTTTGAGAGGGGC. Amino acids: CASSFFGFERG. The whole CDR3 region reads CASSFFGFERGYTF.

As to this clone: The CDR3 goes on 3 residues after the read ends, and that part is filled in from the germline J gene. The chain couples TRBV28 to TRBJ1-5; the match to TRBD1 covers 9 bases. CDR1 MDHEN and CDR2 SYDVKM come from the germline V gene. Trimming cost V 6 bases and J 4 bases; bases outside gene matches: 10. This CDR3 spans 16 amino acids. The chain's CDR3 is CASSTGQGIANQPQHF. Incomplete CDR3 DNA: TGTGCCAGCAGCACCGGACAGGGGATAGCAAATCAGCCC.

Partial CDR3 DNA: TGCGCCAGCAGCTACGGTGCTGAA. Its protein product is CASSYGAE. The CDR3 as a whole reads CASSYGAEAFF. The chain recombines TRBV5-1 with TRBJ1-1; no clear D. Read sequence stops 3 residues before the CDR3 end, and the germline J gene provides the missing end. V was clipped by 3 bases and J by 6 bases, with 6 bases between them. The V gene's germline CDR1 is SGHRS and CDR2 YFSETQ. The CDR3 length is 11 residues.